The 25 T cell receptor beta chains presented below share a single source sample, sequenced in a study of vaccination and CD4 T cells after COVID-19 (dated by TCRdb to 2022 to 2024). The treatment or condition tag for this specimen amounts to: roughly ten-day PBMC culture with coronavirus spike peptide pools or control peptides (ViraFEST assay). To prepare the library, PCR was applied. The run used an Illumina iSeq 100. At the Johns Hopkins FTIC core, DNA from the cultured CD4+ T cells underwent TCR sequencing with the Oncomine TCR Beta short-read assay. TCRdb took the public reads, trimmed them with fastp at Q25, ran MiXCR for clone calling and kept in-frame beta chains. Entries that share a CDR3 protein sequence are merged under the most common genes and DNA. The sample includes tens of thousands of distinct CDR3 sequences, with approximately 62% observed a single time. The ten largest clones take up roughly 4% of the sample.

The antigens for these receptors are not known. The sample taken for sequencing was CD4+ T cells from blood, cultured in vitro. These receptors all stem from a human donor who had recovered from COVID-19.

The chain employs TRBV6-2 or TRBV6-3 and TRBJ1-5; D is undetermined. Trimming removed 5 bases at V and 7 bases at J, with 9 bases between. This CDR3 is 12 amino acids long. CDR1 and CDR2 (germline): MNHEY, SVGEGT. The CDR3 reads CASSQQDQPQHF. As DNA, the CDR3 is TGTGCCAGCAGTCAGCAGGACCAGCCCCAGCATTTT.

The genes are TRBV25-1 and TRBJ1-1, with D perhaps matching TRBD1 (5 bases). The germline gives CDR1 MGHDK, CDR2 SYGVNS. V dropped 4 bases and J dropped 3 bases, with 18 bases sitting between them. The CDR3 totals 16 residues. CDR3: CASSGPSRGAYTEAFF. The CDR3 coding sequence is TGTGCCAGCAGTGGGCCCAGTCGGGGCGCGTACACTGAAGCTTTCTTT.

J is TRBJ2-5 and V is TRBV6-2 or TRBV6-3; D is possibly TRBD1 (6 bases). Germline V gene data show CDR1 as MNHEY and CDR2 as SVGEGT. V was clipped by 4 bases and J by 5 bases, with 11 bases between them. This CDR3 is 13 amino acids long. This CDR3 is CASSCRGRETQYF. For the CDR3, the DNA is TGTGCCAGCAGTTGCAGGGGTCGGGAGACCCAGTACTTC.

This clonotype showed up just a few times. The chain has TRBV20-1 and TRBJ2-7; 9 nucleotides line up with TRBD2. Unmatched junction bases numbered 9, after V lost 3 bases and J lost 0 bases. The germline CDR1 and CDR2 sequences are DFQATT and SNEGSKA (reference sequence). The CDR3 covers 16 residues. In DNA, the CDR3 is TGCAGTGCTAGGTTTAGCGGGAGAGATTTCTCCTACGAGCAGTACTTC. It encodes CSARFSGRDFSYEQYF.

The rearrangement links TRBV6-1 to TRBJ1-1, with a weak D call TRBD1 (5 bases). Germline V gene lookup returns CDR1 MNHNS and CDR2 SASEGT. The length of the CDR3 is 14 residues. V lost 3 bases, J lost 5 bases, and 13 bases lay in between. CDR3 amino acids: CASSETWGGTEAFF. DNA for the CDR3: TGTGCCAGCAGTGAGACATGGGGCGGGACTGAAGCTTTCTTT.

In nucleotides, the CDR3 is TGCAGCGTAGGCAGGTCGTCTGGTGGCTACACCTTC. Protein sequence: CSVGRSSGGYTF. V is TRBV29-1 and J is TRBJ1-2; D is uncertain. This CDR3 is built from 12 residues. V dropped 6 bases and J dropped 7 bases, with 15 bases sitting between them. Germline CDR1 SQVTM, CDR2 ANQGSEA.

The CDR3 DNA sequence: TGTGCCAGCAGCTTTTATGGGGACAACAATGAGCAGTTCTTC. This encodes CASSFYGDNNEQFF. The chain combines TRBV5-6 with TRBJ2-1; tentatively, D is TRBD1 (6 bases). V was trimmed by 2 bases and J by 5 bases, leaving 11 bases between them. This CDR3 has 14 residues. The germline V gene has CDR1 SGHDT and CDR2 YYEEEE.

The rearrangement uses TRBV6-1 and TRBJ1-2, with D unclear. Trimming took off 5 bases at V and 4 bases at J, with 11 bases between the two ends. The CDR3 runs 13 residues. Germline V CDR1 and CDR2: MNHNS, SASEGT. The CDR3 sequence: CASSPNGAYGYTF. CDR3 coding DNA: TGTGCCAGCAGTCCCAACGGCGCCTATGGCTACACCTTC.

V usage is TRBV7-6 and J usage is TRBJ1-2; D may be TRBD1 (5 bases). The CDR3 has 13 amino acids. V was clipped by 3 bases and J by 8 bases, with 13 bases between them. Looked up from germline, CDR1 is SGHVS and CDR2 is FNYEAQ. The CDR3 nucleotides read TGTGCCAGCAGCTTGTCAGGGATCGAAGGCTACACCTTC. This sequence encodes CASSLSGIEGYTF.

The chain recombines TRBV6-1 with TRBJ1-2; tentatively, D is TRBD1 (5 bases). The CDR3 extends over 15 amino acids. The V and J ends lost 11 bases and 0 bases respectively, with 19 bases between them. Germline CDR1 MNHNS, CDR2 SASEGT. For the CDR3, the DNA is TGTGCCTCCGGCCCCGGGACCGCAGCTAACTATGGCTACACCTTC. It yields the protein CASGPGTAANYGYTF.

The J gene is TRBJ1-5, the V gene TRBV6-1, with a possible D match to TRBD1 (5 bases). The CDR3 is 15 residues long. Germline V gene sequence: CDR1 MNHNS, CDR2 SASEGT. V was clipped by 6 bases and J by 1 base, with 13 bases between them. The CDR3 region has the DNA TGTGCCAGCAGACTCGACAGCTTGAGCAATCAGCCCCAGCATTTT. Protein product: CASRLDSLSNQPQHF.

V usage is TRBV6-1 and J usage is TRBJ1-6; D is uncertain. The CDR3 runs to 15 residues. Per the germline V gene, CDR1 is MNHNS and CDR2 is SASEGT. Trimming left V 7 bases short and J 1 base short, with 11 bases between. CDR3 bases: TGTGCCAGCAACAGAGATGCGTCCTATAATTCACCCCTCCACTTT. Translating it yields CASNRDASYNSPLHF.

The chain links TRBV15 to TRBJ1-5; D gene ambiguous. This CDR3 is 14 amino acids long. V lost 5 bases and J lost 5, with 13 bases in between. Germline V gene sequence: CDR1 LNHNV, CDR2 YYDKDF (reference sequence). DNA of the CDR3: TGTGCCACCAGCGCCGAGTGGGGTTATCAGCCCCAGCATTTT. Its translation: CATSAEWGYQPQHF.

The chain carries TRBV6-2 or TRBV6-3 and TRBJ2-3, with 7 bases matching TRBD2. With V trimmed by 8 bases and J by 4 bases, 9 bases remained unmatched. The CDR3 has 14 residues. Per the germline V gene, CDR1 is MNHEY and CDR2 is SVGEGT. CDR3: CASGRRGFSDTQYF. The CDR3 region has the DNA TGTGCCAGCGGTAGGCGGGGGTTCTCAGATACGCAGTATTTT.

There are a few counts of this clonotype. The rearrangement joins TRBV15 to TRBJ1-1; no firm D call. This CDR3 comprises 13 residues. Trimming took 1 base from V and 3 from J, leaving 6 bases between them. Germline CDR1 reads LNHNV; CDR2 reads YYDKDF (reference sequence). CDR3 in DNA: TGTGCCACCAGCAGAGGGTATGACACTGAAGCTTTCTTT. It encodes CATSRGYDTEAFF.

The rearrangement links TRBV7-9 to TRBJ2-1; weak D call: TRBD1 (6 bases). CDR1 SEHNR and CDR2 FQNEAQ come from the germline V gene (reference sequence). V was pared by 2 bases and J by 5 bases, with 10 bases between. This CDR3 comprises 14 residues. The CDR3 DNA is TGTGCCAGCAGCTTATCAGGGGCCAACAATGAGCAGTTCTTC. It specifies CASSLSGANNEQFF.

The chain uses TRBV2 and TRBJ2-5, with 7 positions matching TRBD1. Per the germline V gene, CDR1 is SNHLY and CDR2 is FYNNEI. The CDR3 has 12 amino acids. J was trimmed by 4 bases and V by 8 bases; bases with no gene match: 4. The CDR3 DNA follows: TGTGCCAGCGCGACAGGGATAGAGACCCAGTACTTC. This translates into CASATGIETQYF.

The chain uses TRBV20-1 and TRBJ2-5, with D perhaps matching TRBD1 or TRBD2 (5 bases each). The V gene lost 4 bases and the J gene lost 4 bases, with 13 bases spanning the gap. The germline CDR1 and CDR2 sequences are DFQATT and SNEGSKA (reference sequence). CDR3 length equals 13 residues. CDR3 region: CSAKGRGRETQYF. The CDR3 bases are TGCAGTGCTAAGGGACGGGGCAGAGAGACCCAGTACTTC.

This clonotype showed up just a few times. The CDR3 DNA sequence: TGTGCCTGGACCCAAAAGAGGGACACTGAAGCTTTCTTT. As protein: CAWTQKRDTEAFF. This chain joins TRBV30 and TRBJ1-1; D ambiguous. Germline V gives CDR1 GTSNPN, CDR2 SVGIG (reference sequence). V lost 4 bases and J 3 bases, leaving 12 bases between the germline ends. The CDR3 runs 13 residues.

This clonotype has more than one count but fewer than ten. The rearrangement joins TRBV20-1 to TRBJ1-4; 9 bases match TRBD1. Per germline, CDR1 DFQATT and CDR2 SNEGSKA (reference sequence). The CDR3 is 12 residues long. Trimming removed 4 bases from V and 8 bases from J; junction bases left unmatched: 2. CDR3 sequence reads: CSANRGREKLFF. The DNA for the CDR3 is TGCAGTGCTAACAGGGGGCGAGAAAAACTGTTTTTT.

This clonotype is a singleton in its sample. The V and J genes are TRBV7-2 and TRBJ1-5; no clear D gene. This CDR3 is 15 amino acids long. Per the germline V gene, CDR1 is SGHTA and CDR2 is FQGNSA. V gave up 3 bases and J gave up 3 bases, with 12 bases separating them. The CDR3 nucleotides are TGTGCCAGCAGCTTGATGTCTGGGAACAATCAGCCCCAGCATTTT. This codes for CASSLMSGNNQPQHF. The whole variable domain, remainder taken from reference TRBV7-2 and TRBJ1-5, is GAGVSQSPSNKVTEKGKDVELRCDPISGHTALYWYRQSLGQGLEFLIYFQGNSAPDKSGLPSDRFSAERTGGSVSTLTIQRTQQEDSAVYLCASSLMSGNNQPQHFGDGTRLSIL.

The V call is TRBV27, the J call TRBJ1-2, with D maybe TRBD1 (6 bases). The V and J ends lost 6 bases and 2 bases respectively, with 13 bases between them. Germline CDR1 and CDR2: MNHEY and SMNVEV (reference sequence). The CDR3 has 14 amino acids. CDR3 protein: CASRPQGVNYGYTF. The CDR3 coding sequence is TGTGCCAGCAGACCACAGGGAGTGAACTATGGCTACACCTTC.

The sample holds a few counts of this clonotype. The chain links TRBV20-1 to TRBJ2-5; D may match TRBD1 or TRBD2 (5 bases each). V was shortened by 6 bases and J by 9 bases, with 23 bases between the two germline ends. Germline-derived CDR1 and CDR2 are DFQATT and SNEGSKA (reference sequence). CDR3 length equals 14 residues. Written as DNA, the CDR3 is TGCAGTGCCCACGGAAACGAGGGTAGGGGAGCCCAGTACTTC. Translation gives CSAHGNEGRGAQYF.

The chain couples TRBV20-1 to TRBJ2-7; D gene uncertain. The CDR3 has 11 amino acids. Germline V gene sequence: CDR1 DFQATT, CDR2 SNEGSKA (reference sequence). V was pared by 2 bases and J by 7 bases, with 9 bases between. The CDR3 here is CSARLVGEQYF. Written as DNA, the CDR3 is TGCAGTGCTAGATTGGTAGGGGAGCAGTACTTC.

This clonotype was counted between two and nine times. The J gene is TRBJ1-2, the V gene TRBV6-4; 12 bases agree with TRBD1. V lost 5 bases to trimming and J lost 0 bases; unmatched junction nucleotides: 7. Germline lookup yields CDR1 MRHNA and CDR2 SNTAGT. There are 17 residues in the CDR3. This chain's CDR3 is CASSPGTGGPANYGYTF. CDR3 coding DNA: TGTGCCAGCAGTCCCGGGACAGGGGGCCCAGCTAACTATGGCTACACCTTC.